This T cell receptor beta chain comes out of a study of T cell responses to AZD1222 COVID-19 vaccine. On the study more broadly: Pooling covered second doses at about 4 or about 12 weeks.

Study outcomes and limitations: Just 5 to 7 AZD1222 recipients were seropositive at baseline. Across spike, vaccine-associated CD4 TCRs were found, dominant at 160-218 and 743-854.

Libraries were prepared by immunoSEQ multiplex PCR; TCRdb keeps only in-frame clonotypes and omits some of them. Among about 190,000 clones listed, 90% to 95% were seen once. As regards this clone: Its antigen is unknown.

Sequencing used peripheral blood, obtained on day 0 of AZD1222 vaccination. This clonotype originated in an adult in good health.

CDR3 coding DNA: TGTGCCAGCAGTGACAGGGGGCTAGGGACCCCCGCTGAAGCTTTCTTT. Translation: CASSDRGLGTPAEAFF. The V gene is TRBV25-1, the J gene TRBJ1-1; 8 positions match TRBD1. V was pared by 3 bases and J by 6 bases, with 12 bases of the junction left unmatched. In germline, CDR1 is MGHDK, CDR2 SYGVNS. The CDR3 sequence is 16 residues long.